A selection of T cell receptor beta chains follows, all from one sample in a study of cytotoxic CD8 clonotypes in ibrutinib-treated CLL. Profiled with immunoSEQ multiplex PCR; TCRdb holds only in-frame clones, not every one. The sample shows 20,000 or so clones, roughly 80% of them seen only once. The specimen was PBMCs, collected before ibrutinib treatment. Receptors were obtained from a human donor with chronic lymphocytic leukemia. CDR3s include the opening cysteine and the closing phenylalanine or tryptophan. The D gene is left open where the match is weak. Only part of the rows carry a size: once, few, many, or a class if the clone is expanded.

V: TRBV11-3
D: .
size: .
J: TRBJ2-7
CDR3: CASSPGTSYEQYF
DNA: TGTGCCAGCAGCCCCGGTACGTCCTACGAGCAGTACTTC

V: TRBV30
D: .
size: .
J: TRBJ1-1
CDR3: CAWSVLGRPMNTEAFF
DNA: TGTGCCTGGAGTGTTCTTGGCAGGCCAATGAACACTGAAGCTTTCTTT

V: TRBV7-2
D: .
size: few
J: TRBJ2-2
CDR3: CASSLVSRGTGELFF
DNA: TGTGCCAGCAGCTTAGTGTCCCGGGGCACCGGGGAGCTGTTTTTT

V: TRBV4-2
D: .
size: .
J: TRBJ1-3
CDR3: CASSSGTFPSGNTIYF
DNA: TGTGCCAGCAGCTCGGGAACCTTCCCCTCTGGAAACACCATATATTTT

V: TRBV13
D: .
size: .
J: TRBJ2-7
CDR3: CASSLGSWGSLNHEQYF
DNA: TGTGCCAGCAGCTTAGGGTCGTGGGGCAGCCTGAATCACGAGCAGTACTTC

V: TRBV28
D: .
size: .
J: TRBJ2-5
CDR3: CASRPTLGYQETQYF
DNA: TGTGCCAGCAGGCCGACCTTAGGGTACCAAGAGACCCAGTACTTC

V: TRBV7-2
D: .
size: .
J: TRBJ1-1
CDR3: CASSRTLSPEAFF
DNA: TGTGCCAGCAGCCGGACTCTATCCCCTGAAGCTTTCTTT

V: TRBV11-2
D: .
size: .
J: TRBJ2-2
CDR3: CASSGQLRELFF
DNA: TGTGCCAGCAGCGGTCAGCTCAGGGAGCTGTTTTTT

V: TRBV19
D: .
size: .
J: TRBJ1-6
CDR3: CASSSRGGSPLHF
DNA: TGTGCCAGCTCTTCCAGGGGAGGTTCACCCCTCCACTTT

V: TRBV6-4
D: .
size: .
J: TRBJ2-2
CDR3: CASSDGAGNAGELFF
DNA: TGTGCCAGCAGTGACGGGGCAGGGAACGCCGGGGAGCTGTTTTTT